This T cell receptor beta chain was captured in a study of blood T cell repertoires in COVID-19. Background on the study: Sources were T cells, B-cell-depleted T cells, or PBMCs; the material itself was cDNA or gDNA.

TCRdb keeps only in-frame clones here, not all; method: immunoSEQ multiplex PCR. The repertoire holds roughly 10,000 clones, with 70% to 90% as singletons. The germline V gene encodes CDR1 SNHLY and CDR2 FYNNEI. This CDR3 contains 12 residues. V lost 8 bases and J 6 bases, leaving 8 bases between the germline ends. The rearrangement uses TRBV2 and TRBJ1-6; the D is unclear. The TCR originated in a man aged 30-40 years with active or convalescent COVID-19. Sequencing used peripheral blood. CDR3 sequence reads: CASRVSNSPLHF. The CDR3 bases are TGTGCCAGCCGGGTCTCTAATTCACCCCTCCACTTT.